Below, 22 T cell receptor beta chains from the same sample are listed, as sequenced in a study of cytomegalovirus exposure and HLA in healthy donors. Primers for the PCR totalled 60 Vbeta and 13 Jbeta. Method: immunoSEQ multiplex PCR; TCRdb's copy keeps in-frame clones and lacks some. In the table there are roughly 110,000 clones, over 60% of which are singletons. The sample taken for sequencing was PBMCs. These receptors were collected from a woman in her fifties or sixties in good health and CMV-seropositive.

This clone was detected once. The V and J genes are TRBV5-1 and TRBJ1-2; 10 bases map to TRBD1. CDR3 length equals 16 residues. Trimming removed 4 bases from V and 5 bases from J; junction bases left unmatched: 11. CDR1 and CDR2 (germline): SGHRS, YFSETQ. The CDR3 bases are TGCGCCAGCAGCGGAGGGACAGGGGATCAGAAGTATGGCTACACCTTC. As protein: CASSGGTGDQKYGYTF.

The chain combines TRBV5-1 with TRBJ2-5; 8 bases align to TRBD2. Trimming removed 2 bases from V and 3 bases from J; junction bases left unmatched: 3. The CDR3 is made up of 14 amino acids. CDR1 SGHRS and CDR2 YFSETQ come from the germline V gene. Written as DNA, the CDR3 is TGCGCCAGCAGCTTAGCGGGGGCAAAAGAGACCCAGTACTTC. Translation: CASSLAGAKETQYF.

The chain carries TRBV15 and TRBJ1-1; D is undetermined. CDR3 length equals 17 residues. Trimming left V 0 bases short and J 0 bases short, with 14 bases between. Germline-derived CDR1 and CDR2 are LNHNV and YYDKDF (reference sequence). The CDR3 region has the DNA TGTGCCACCAGCAGAGATTTGGCAGCTAGTCTGAACACTGAAGCTTTCTTT. Residues: CATSRDLAASLNTEAFF.

This chain connects TRBV7-2 to TRBJ1-2, with 7 nucleotides matching TRBD1. CDR3 length equals 14 residues. V was clipped by 3 bases and J by 4 bases; unmatched bases: 5. CDR1 SGHTA and CDR2 FQGNSA come from the germline V gene. CDR3 region: CASSFQTGSYGYTF. The CDR3, as DNA: TGTGCCAGCAGCTTCCAGACAGGGAGCTATGGCTACACCTTC.

J is TRBJ1-4 and V is TRBV30; 10 positions agree with TRBD1. The germline CDR1 and CDR2 sequences are GTSNPN and SVGIG (reference sequence). The V gene end was trimmed by 5 bases and the J gene end by 8 bases; junction bases not matched to a gene: 5. The CDR3 is 13 residues long. The DNA of the CDR3 is TGTGCCTGGGGGGACAGGGGTTGGGAAAAACTGTTTTTT. Amino acids: CAWGDRGWEKLFF.

The chain recombines TRBV29-1 with TRBJ2-5; tentative D call: TRBD2 (5 bases). Germline loops: CDR1 SQVTM, CDR2 ANQGSEA. The CDR3 consists of 12 residues. V was trimmed by 5 bases and J by 2 bases, leaving 9 bases between them. The CDR3 reads CSVRGRQETQYF. CDR3 DNA sequence: TGCAGCGTTAGAGGGAGACAAGAGACCCAGTACTTC.

The chain links TRBV19 to TRBJ2-1, with D possibly being TRBD2 (5 bases). Germline V lookup: CDR1 LNHDA, CDR2 SQIVND (reference sequence). This CDR3 has 13 amino acids. V lost 1 base and J 8 bases, leaving 9 bases between the germline ends. Written as DNA, the CDR3 is TGTGCCAGTAGTATAGGGCTAGCTCATGAGCAGTTCTTC. This gives the protein CASSIGLAHEQFF.

The sample holds one count of this clone. The genes are TRBV5-1 and TRBJ2-2; possibly TRBD2 for D (5 bases). The V gene lost 0 bases and the J gene lost 6 bases, with 12 bases spanning the gap. Germline V CDR1 and CDR2: SGHRS, YFSETQ. This CDR3 has 15 amino acids. CDR3 amino acids: CASSLGSQRAGELFF. As DNA, the CDR3 is TGCGCCAGCAGCTTGGGATCCCAGAGGGCCGGGGAGCTGTTTTTT.

The chain employs TRBV6-6 and TRBJ1-2, with 9 bases that match TRBD1. CDR3 length: 13 residues. The ends lost 5 bases at V and 7 bases at J; junction bases unmatched: 5. From germline, CDR1 is MNHNY and CDR2 SVGAGI (reference sequence). The CDR3 region has the DNA TGTGCCAGCAGTCAACAGGGGGCGCTTGGCTACACCTTC. As protein: CASSQQGALGYTF.

V gene TRBV27 combines with J gene TRBJ1-3; D perhaps matches TRBD1 (6 bases). Germline CDR1 MNHEY, CDR2 SMNVEV (reference sequence). Trimming took off 0 bases at V and 4 bases at J, with 16 bases between the two ends. The CDR3 runs 17 residues. The CDR3 sequence: CASSLSAGFRGGNTIYF. The CDR3 DNA follows: TGTGCCAGCAGTTTATCGGCAGGATTTAGGGGGGGAAACACCATATATTTT.

This clone was detected a few times. The chain employs TRBV6-5 and TRBJ2-7, with a tentative D call TRBD1 (6 bases). In germline, CDR1 is MNHEY, CDR2 SVGAGI. The CDR3 contains 15 residues. Deletions cut 4 bases from V and 1 base from J, with 14 bases between. The CDR3 DNA follows: TGTGCCAGCAGTTCCGCCGGGACAAGGTCCTACGAGCAGTACTTC. Translated, it gives CASSSAGTRSYEQYF.

The CDR3 protein is CAWGGQGGEQYF. In nucleotides, the CDR3 is TGTGCCTGGGGCGGACAGGGAGGCGAGCAGTACTTC. The gene calls are TRBV30 and TRBJ2-5, with 8 nucleotides matching TRBD1. TRBJ2-7 explains the end of the DNA better; the J call may be wrong. The CDR3 runs to 12 residues. Germline V gives CDR1 GTSNPN, CDR2 SVGIG (reference sequence).

The sample holds one count of this clone. V is TRBV7-9 and J is TRBJ2-5, with TRBD1 matching 12 bases. With the DNA end fitting TRBJ2-7 better, the J assignment may be wrong. Germline V gene sequence: CDR1 SEHNR, CDR2 FQNEAQ (reference sequence). CDR3 length: 15 residues. The CDR3 reads CASSLVGTGGHEQYF. DNA of the CDR3: TGTGCCAGCAGCTTAGTAGGGACAGGGGGCCACGAGCAGTACTTC.

This chain joins TRBV15 and TRBJ2-5, with a tentative D call TRBD2 (5 bases). Trimming removed 0 bases from V and 7 bases from J, with 18 bases in between. This CDR3 has 16 residues. Germline loops: CDR1 LNHNV, CDR2 YYDKDF (reference sequence). Here the CDR3 DNA reads TGTGCCACCAGCAGAGACCCCCTGGCAGGCGAGGGGACCCAGTACTTC. Amino acids: CATSRDPLAGEGTQYF.

The chain uses TRBV6-5 and TRBJ2-5; 8 nucleotides line up with TRBD2. Germline assignment: CDR1 MNHEY and CDR2 SVGAGI. This CDR3 has 16 residues. V lost 2 bases, J lost 4 bases, and 9 bases stayed unmatched. CDR3 nucleotide sequence: TGTGCCAGCAGTTACCCGGGACTAGGTCTCGGAGAGACCCAGTACTTC. Amino acid sequence: CASSYPGLGLGETQYF.

The chain couples TRBV30 to TRBJ1-1; D unresolved. Trimming shortened V by 7 bases and J by 0 bases, and 15 bases separated the two germline ends. CDR3 length: 14 residues. Per germline, CDR1 GTSNPN and CDR2 SVGIG (reference sequence). The CDR3 sequence: CAFLYRGMNTEAFF. Written as DNA, the CDR3 is TGTGCCTTCCTTTACCGGGGTATGAACACTGAAGCTTTCTTT.

This chain connects TRBV18 to TRBJ2-7, with D perhaps matching TRBD1 (5 bases). V was clipped by 1 base and J by 2 bases, with 18 bases between them. This CDR3 has 17 residues. CDR1 and CDR2 from the germline V gene are KGHSH and LQKENI. The CDR3 protein is CASSPRRQGRRAYEQYF. The DNA of the CDR3 is TGTGCCAGCTCACCACGTCGGCAGGGAAGGCGAGCCTACGAGCAGTACTTC.

Here the CDR3 DNA reads TGTGCCAGCAGCCCACGGACTAGCGGGGGCTACGAGCAGTACTTC. Amino acid sequence: CASSPRTSGGYEQYF. The chain links TRBV11-2 to TRBJ2-7; 13 positions agree with TRBD2. This CDR3 is built from 15 residues. Germline trimming cut 5 bases from V and 3 bases from J; bases unmatched to any gene: 4. The germline gives CDR1 SGHAT, CDR2 FQNNGV.

This sequence joins TRBV27 and TRBJ2-1, with D tentatively TRBD2 (6 bases). Per the germline V gene, CDR1 is MNHEY and CDR2 is SMNVEV (reference sequence). The CDR3 extends over 15 amino acids. With 5 bases removed from V and 6 bases from J, the gap between germline ends came to 17 bases. This CDR3 reads CASSPPGLGPNEQFF. The CDR3 nucleotides are TGTGCCAGCAGTCCCCCGGGACTCGGGCCCAATGAGCAGTTCTTC.

This sequence joins TRBV5-1 and TRBJ1-1, with D hard to call. CDR1 and CDR2 from the germline V gene are SGHRS and YFSETQ. V shed 4 bases and J shed 0 bases, with 10 bases lying between them. There are 14 residues in the CDR3. Here the CDR3 DNA reads TGCGCCAGCAGCGTACAAGTCTTGAACACTGAAGCTTTCTTT. Translating it yields CASSVQVLNTEAFF.

There are a few counts of this clone. The gene calls are TRBV7-9 and TRBJ2-7; 7 nucleotides match TRBD2. V lost 4 bases, J lost 0 bases, and 15 bases stayed unmatched. The CDR3 runs 18 residues. The germline CDR1 and CDR2 sequences are SEHNR and FQNEAQ (reference sequence). CDR3 in amino acids: CASSSLRRTGGSSYEQYF. The CDR3 nucleotides are TGTGCCAGCAGCTCCTTACGAAGGACGGGGGGAAGCTCCTACGAGCAGTACTTC. Filled out from reference TRBV7-9 and TRBJ2-7, the complete variable domain reads DTGVSQNPRHKITKRGQNVTFRCDPISEHNRLYWYRQTLGQGPEFLTYFQNEAQLEKSRLLSDRFSAERPKGSFSTLEIQRTEQGDSAMYLCASSSLRRTGGSSYEQYFGPGTRLTVT.

V usage is TRBV9 and J usage is TRBJ1-5, with no clear D. Germline CDR1 reads SGDLS; CDR2 reads YYNGEE. The CDR3 extends over 13 amino acids. Between the trimmed V and J ends, which lost 2 bases and 7 bases, there was a span of 10 bases. CDR3 sequence reads: CASSVGSGQPQHF. For the CDR3, the DNA is TGTGCCAGCAGCGTTGGTAGCGGGCAGCCCCAGCATTTT.